This T cell receptor beta chain was captured by sequencing in a study of human T cells and chemical hapten exposure. About the study: Throughout the approximately 24-week study, diphenylcyclopropenone was applied weekly to the patients' scalps. DPC (0.01%) was patch tested on the upper back and read at 6 days.

Overall study results and limits: All donors were alopecia patients, so their immunity may differ from that of healthy people.

This clonotype has just a few counts. Its antigen remains unidentified. Unmatched junction bases numbered 6, after V lost 4 bases and J lost 0 bases. The CDR3 totals 15 residues. From germline, CDR1 is SQVTM and CDR2 ANQGSEA. One entry per CDR3 protein, called by TCRdb with MiXCR from the RACE reads. The data contain about 96,000 distinct CDR3 sequences, around 9.3% of them seen just once; the ten biggest clones take up approximately 2.2%. Time point given: patch test 2, 6 weeks after DPC sensitization. Regarding treatment: therapeutic diphenylcyclopropenone sensitization with weekly scalp DPC. The sample consisted of whole blood, taken in connection with sensitization to the hapten diphenylcyclopropenone (DPC). The gene calls are TRBV29-1 and TRBJ2-1; 7 bases match TRBD2. The sequence derives from a middle-aged woman with alopecia areata. Some clones in this sample may be carry-over from other donors' samples. The DNA of the CDR3 is TGCAGCGTTGGGAAGCGGACTAGCTCCTACAATGAGCAGTTCTTC. It encodes CSVGKRTSSYNEQFF.